The entry below describes one T cell receptor (beta chain). The table lists this clone with a few counts. The clone's antigen remains unknown. No per-base quality is available; no much larger clone lies one base away. TCRbeta CDR3 regions were amplified from genomic DNA using the immunoSEQ Assay, a bias-controlled multiplex PCR. The paper's processing steps were these. Nucleated cell counts per sample were estimated from amplification of reference gene primers within the assay. To quantify the absolute abundance of each unique TCRbeta CDR3 rearrangement, sequence reads were collapsed and filtered. For each sample, productive Simpson clonality was calculated by taking the square root of Simpson's diversity index across productive rearrangements. TCRdb stores this immuneACCESS table with in-frame sequences only. Part of the clones is absent; in the studies checked, under half of the shortfall reflects unresolved V genes, and no reason is known for the rest. V and J calls and clone size are as listed in that table; D and trimming were resolved from the DNA. In this sample the table shows around 190,000 clones, just over 85% of which occur a single time. Clones ranked in the top ten supply 7.5% to 10% of the sample.

The collaborating institutions used their own protocols to collect whole blood in K2EDTA tubes. Collaborator samples were shipped for TCRbeta analysis as frozen whole blood, isolated PBMCs, or DNA extracted from either sample type. These data belong to a study of blood T cell repertoires in COVID-19 (dated by TCRdb to 2019 to 2021). Context from the whole study: Samples covering the acute and convalescent phases of COVID-19 were provided by collaborators in the United States, Italy and Spain. The repertoires were released in a freely available public database meant as a resource for research on the immune response to SARS-CoV-2. Nearly every sample came with metadata listing a de-identified subject ID, COVID-19 status, age in years and sex. The samples were drawn from two sources: the first 160 participants of the ongoing ImmuneRACE study, and 1,000 to 1,500 subjects contributed by 6 global collaborators. Subjects who had been exposed to COVID-19, were actively infected with it, or had recovered from it provided the deeply sampled blood TCRbeta repertoires that made up the dataset. Where available, HLA class I and class II types were taken from metadata supplied by the sample provider and were not determined by assay-based typing. The material from the prospective study consisted of cDNA or gDNA derived from T cells, B-cell-depleted T cells, or PBMCs.

The CDR3 sequence holds 17 residues, the cysteine and phenylalanine included. Only the CDR3 DNA is retained, 51 bases long and in frame from the first base. According to the germline V gene, CDR1 reads MNHNS and CDR2 reads SASEGT. Germline trimming: 3 bases from V, 1 base from J; junction bases outside gene matches: 5. General findings and caveats noted by the study authors: The amount of clinical and demographic metadata varied by source and participant and was provided uncurated.

This receptor was taken from a middle-aged man with active or convalescent COVID-19. Recombination connected TRBV6-1 to TRBJ2-2, with TRBD2 identical over 10 junction bases. The sample consisted of peripheral blood. The encoded CDR3 is CASSEQLAGLNTGELFF. The sequenced DNA is TGTGCCAGCAGTGAGCAACTAGCGGGATTGAACACCGGGGAGCTGTTTTTT.